These 24 T cell receptor beta chains came from one sample sequenced in a study of T cell repertoires in cytomegalovirus infection. TCRdb passed the reads through MiXCR, listing each CDR3 protein once. The sample comprises more than 85,000 distinct CDR3 sequences, more than 20% of which are singletons, and 35% to 50% rests with the top ten. The material sequenced was CD8+ T cells from PBMCs. These receptors were obtained from a human donor in good health (CMV status not recorded). Some clones in this sample may be carry-over from other donors' samples.

This clonotype appeared many times. The genes are TRBV12-3 or TRBV12-4 and TRBJ2-2, with D possibly TRBD1 on 5 matching bases. With 6 bases removed from V and 0 bases from J, the gap between germline ends came to 11 bases. This CDR3 contains 15 residues. This chain's CDR3 is CASRPGNSNTGELFF. The DNA for the CDR3 is TGTGCCAGCAGACCAGGGAATTCGAACACCGGGGAGCTGTTTTTT.

This chain connects TRBV4-3 to TRBJ1-6; D gene unclear. The CDR3 spans 15 residues. Germline CDR1 LGHNA, CDR2 YSLEER. Trimming removed 0 bases at V and 7 bases at J, with 10 bases between. The CDR3 DNA sequence: TGCGCCAGCAGCCAAGACGGGAATAGGAATTCACCCCTCCACTTT. Translating gives CASSQDGNRNSPLHF.

In this sample, this clonotype turned up a few times. This rearrangement joins TRBV6-6 to TRBJ1-1; no definite D call. The CDR3 covers 13 residues. Germline V gene sequence: CDR1 MNHNY, CDR2 SVGAGI (reference sequence). Trimming stripped 8 bases from V and 0 bases from J, with 10 bases between. CDR3 region: CASRNHMNTEAFF. The CDR3 coding sequence is TGTGCCAGCCGAAACCACATGAACACTGAAGCTTTCTTT.

This chain links TRBV25-1 with TRBJ2-1; weak D call: TRBD1 (5 bases). Germline assignment: CDR1 MGHDK and CDR2 SYGVNS. Trimming took 4 bases from V and 8 from J, leaving 9 bases between them. This CDR3 region has 12 residues. CDR3 DNA sequence: TGTGCCAGCAGTGCCCACAGGTATGAGCAGTTCTTC. Protein: CASSAHRYEQFF. Full variable domain (remainder filled in from reference TRBV25-1 and TRBJ2-1): EADIYQTPRYLVIGTGKKITLECSQTMGHDKMYWYQQDPGMELHLIHYSYGVNSTEKGDLSSESTVSRIRTEHFPLTLESARPSHTSQYLCASSAHRYEQFFGPGTRLTVL.

This chain joins TRBV14 and TRBJ2-7; D unresolved. Between the trimmed V and J ends, which lost 2 bases and 2 bases, there was a span of 4 bases. This CDR3 spans 12 amino acids. Germline values: CDR1 SGHDN, CDR2 FVKESK. The CDR3 protein is CASSQYPYEQYF. The CDR3 nucleotides are TGTGCCAGCAGCCAATATCCCTACGAGCAGTACTTC.

The chain couples TRBV4-3 to TRBJ1-5, with D maybe TRBD1 (5 bases). The CDR3 loop spans 15 amino acids. The germline V gene has CDR1 LGHNA and CDR2 YSLEER. Trimming shortened V by 2 bases and J by 6 bases, and 14 bases separated the two germline ends. The CDR3 DNA is TGCGCCAGCAGCCAAACCACAGGATTCGGTCAGCCCCAGCATTTT. It translates to CASSQTTGFGQPQHF.

This clonotype was recorded at least ten times. This sequence joins TRBV19 and TRBJ2-1, with D possibly matching TRBD1 (5 bases). This CDR3 comprises 12 residues. Germline values: CDR1 LNHDA, CDR2 SQIVND (reference sequence). Trimming pared 8 bases from V and 4 bases from J, leaving 9 bases between. The CDR3 protein is CASARGYNEQFF. The CDR3 coding sequence is TGTGCCAGTGCAAGGGGATACAATGAGCAGTTCTTC.

V and J are TRBV7-9 and TRBJ2-2, with 7 bases lining up with TRBD1. The CDR3 runs 20 residues. Germline V gives CDR1 SEHNR, CDR2 FQNEAQ (reference sequence). V was pared by 5 bases and J by 5 bases, with 23 bases of the junction left unmatched. This CDR3 reads CASSPLGGQGSVTMTGELFF. The CDR3 DNA reads TGTGCCAGCAGCCCACTAGGGGGCCAGGGAAGTGTAACAATGACCGGGGAGCTGTTTTTT.

This clonotype was observed a few times. This chain uses TRBV23-1 with TRBJ1-5; D perhaps matches TRBD1 (6 bases). TRBV23-1 is an ORF, with its function uncertain. V lost 0 bases and J lost 3, with 12 bases in between. This CDR3 spans 16 amino acids. This CDR3 is CASSQSVGGLNQPQHF. The CDR3 DNA is TGCGCCAGCAGTCAATCCGTGGGGGGCCTCAATCAGCCCCAGCATTTT.

This clonotype was seen ten or more times. The chain has TRBV12-3 or TRBV12-4 and TRBJ2-3, with a tentative D call TRBD1 (7 bases). CDR3 length: 15 residues. Trimming took off 4 bases at V and 2 bases at J, with 13 bases between the two ends. This CDR3 is CASSSSRGDTDTQYF. DNA for the CDR3: TGTGCCAGCAGTTCGTCCAGGGGGGACACAGATACGCAGTATTTT.

The chain uses TRBV6-6 and TRBJ1-4, with D unresolved. CDR1 is MNHNY, CDR2 SVGAGI, per germline (reference sequence). The ends were cut back, 2 bases at V and 6 bases at J, with 10 bases in the middle. The CDR3 is 14 amino acids. CDR3 coding DNA: TGTGCCAGCAGTTACCCAGAACGGTATGAAAAACTGTTTTTT. Translation gives CASSYPERYEKLFF.

This chain uses TRBV6-6 with TRBJ1-1; no reliable D call. The CDR3 has 15 amino acids. Germline lookup yields CDR1 MNHNY and CDR2 SVGAGI (reference sequence). Trimming took off 10 bases at V and 6 bases at J, with 24 bases between the two ends. For the CDR3, the DNA is TGTGCCACCCCGATTTTGGCAGGAGGCGTCGCTGAAGCTTTCTTT. Residues: CATPILAGGVAEAFF.

To note about this clonotype: At one end the junction does not follow the germline gene, possibly because of a read error. This sequence joins TRBV28 and TRBJ2-1; D remains ambiguous. The CDR3 has 14 amino acids. The germline gives CDR1 MDHEN, CDR2 SYDVKM. For the CDR3, the DNA is TGTGCCAGCAGCAACGCGGAATCCTACAGTGAGCAGTTCTTC. The encoded protein is CASSNAESYSEQFF.

This clonotype showed up just a few times. V gene TRBV7-2 combines with J gene TRBJ1-1; 7 bases match TRBD1. Per the germline V gene, CDR1 is SGHTA and CDR2 is FQGNSA. V lost 5 bases, J lost 3 bases, and 9 bases stayed unmatched. The CDR3 sequence is 15 residues long. DNA of the CDR3: TGTGCCAGCAGCCCGAGACAGGGTATAGACACTGAAGCTTTCTTT. This codes for CASSPRQGIDTEAFF.

This clonotype was seen a handful of times. The chain combines TRBV12-3 or TRBV12-4 with TRBJ2-5, with 8 bases that match TRBD2. Trimming took 5 bases from V and 4 from J; bases not matched to a gene: 9. The CDR3 spans 15 residues. CDR3 coding DNA: TGTGCCAGCAGTCCTCGGGTAGCGGGACGAGAGACCCAGTACTTC. Translating it yields CASSPRVAGRETQYF.

This clonotype was counted ten times or more. The CDR3 here is CASSHDESGPWGTDTQYF. The CDR3 nucleotides read TGTGCCAGCAGCCACGACGAGTCCGGACCCTGGGGCACAGATACGCAGTATTTT. The V call is TRBV7-9, the J call TRBJ2-3; D not certain. The germline V gene has CDR1 SEHNR and CDR2 FQNEAQ (reference sequence). The V gene lost 5 bases and the J gene lost 1 base, with 22 bases spanning the gap. This CDR3 comprises 18 residues.

This chain uses TRBV19 with TRBJ1-2; a possible D gene is TRBD1 (5 bases). CDR1 is LNHDA, CDR2 SQIVND, per germline (reference sequence). This CDR3 is 16 amino acids long. V was trimmed by 4 bases and J by 5 bases, leaving 20 bases between them. The CDR3 DNA reads TGTGCCAGTAGTAGACAGATGGGCGGGGACGTTTATGGCTACACCTTC. This translates into CASSRQMGGDVYGYTF. Supplemented by reference TRBV19 and TRBJ1-2, the full variable domain reads DGGITQSPKYLFRKEGQNVTLSCEQNLNHDAMYWYRQDPGQGLRLIYYSQIVNDFQKGDIAEGYSVSREKKESFPLTVTSAQKNPTAFYLCASSRQMGGDVYGYTFGSGTRLTVV.

This clonotype has only a few counts. V gene TRBV19 combines with J gene TRBJ1-2, with 8 bases identical to TRBD1. This CDR3 comprises 16 residues. CDR1 is LNHDA, CDR2 SQIVND, per germline (reference sequence). With 5 bases clipped from V and 0 bases from J, the junction kept 8 bases outside the gene matches. The CDR3: CASSVQGDRTNYGYTF. The CDR3 DNA reads as TGTGCCAGTAGTGTACAGGGGGATCGGACTAACTATGGCTACACCTTC.

The genes are TRBV5-5 and TRBJ1-2; D perhaps matches TRBD1 (6 bases). The CDR3 spans 14 residues. V was pared by 2 bases and J by 4 bases, with 12 bases between. CDR1 SGHKS and CDR2 YYEKEE come from the germline V gene (reference sequence). CDR3 nucleotides: TGTGCCAGCAGCTTCTCGGACAGCTTCTATGGCTACACCTTC. Residues: CASSFSDSFYGYTF. Based on the CDR3 plus reference TRBV5-5 and TRBJ1-2, the full variable domain is DAGVTQSPTHLIKTRGQQVTLRCSPISGHKSVSWYQQVLGQGPQFIFQYYEKEERGRGNFPDRFSARQFPNYSSELNVNALLLGDSALYLCASSFSDSFYGYTFGSGTRLTVV.

The chain links TRBV7-3 to TRBJ1-2; no clear D gene. Germline assignment: CDR1 SGHTA and CDR2 FQGTGA. The CDR3 spans 13 residues. V lost 4 bases, J lost 13 bases, and 19 bases lay in between. CDR3 loop: CASSSSGVGHLTF. The DNA for the CDR3 is TGTGCCAGCAGCTCTTCAGGTGTGGGCCATCTCACCTTC.

In its sample, this clonotype was seen many times. V is TRBV12-3 or TRBV12-4 and J is TRBJ2-3, with 9 bases lining up with TRBD2. This CDR3 has 15 residues. The J segment lost 5 bases and the V segment lost 5 bases, leaving 8 bases of the junction unmatched. The CDR3 DNA follows: TGTGCCAGCAGTATTCAGCGGGGGGCTAAAGATACGCAGTATTTT. Its translation: CASSIQRGAKDTQYF.

This clonotype has at least ten counts. The V and J genes are TRBV28 and TRBJ2-7; D possibly corresponds to TRBD2 (6 bases). Germline CDR1 reads MDHEN; CDR2 reads SYDVKM. CDR3 length: 15 amino acids. V dropped 5 bases and J dropped 3 bases, with 17 bases sitting between them. For the CDR3, the DNA is TGTGCCAGCAGTCCCCAGGACTACCGCCTCTACGAGCAGTACTTC. Its translation is CASSPQDYRLYEQYF.

The chain is built from TRBV2 and TRBJ1-4; no definite D call. The CDR3 spans 15 residues. Trimming pared 8 bases from V and 0 bases from J, leaving 13 bases between. CDR1 and CDR2 from the germline V gene are SNHLY and FYNNEI. The CDR3 loop is CASSFLPTTNEKLFF. For the CDR3, the DNA is TGTGCCAGCTCCTTTCTCCCGACAACTAATGAAAAACTGTTTTTT.

The gene calls are TRBV6-2 or TRBV6-3 and TRBJ2-1; 8 bases are shared with TRBD1. J was trimmed by 1 base and V by 0 bases; bases with no gene match: 2. CDR3 size: 16 residues. The germline CDR1 and CDR2 sequences are MNHEY and SVGEGT. The CDR3 here is CASSYSDRASYNEQFF. In DNA, the CDR3 is TGTGCCAGCAGTTACTCGGACAGGGCGTCCTACAATGAGCAGTTCTTC.